The text below deals with one T cell receptor (beta chain). No cognate antigen has been identified for it. Per-base quality was not reported, and no clone a single base away is much larger than it. At the DNA level, this CDR3 is encoded by other sequences in the same sample as well. In total, 630 or so healthy bone marrow donors made up the cohort. All cohort members were sampled while nominally healthy, although unrecorded immune exposures were likely present. The donor was CMV seronegative and was included in the group of about 350 seronegative cohort members. Each donor provided a peripheral blood sample, and peripheral blood mononuclear cells were used for TCR beta sequencing. The Qiagen DNeasy Blood Extraction Kit was used to extract genomic DNA from the blood cell samples. Libraries were made using the immunoSEQ multiplex PCR assay. A mixture of 60 forward primers for TCR Vbeta segments and 13 reverse primers for TCR Jbeta segments was used in the multiplex PCR. The CDR3 region of rearranged TCR beta genes was amplified from genomic DNA by a multiplex PCR assay. The amplified TCR beta libraries were sequenced on the Illumina HiSeq System as 87-base-pair reads. In the original analysis: In a later analysis, roughly 80 million unique TCR beta chains were counted across the 500 to 850 repertoires, and approximately 11 million of these chains were shared by at least two donors. Raw reads were error-corrected and collapsed into unique sequences with a nearest-neighbor algorithm that merged closely related sequences to remove PCR and sequencing errors. Alignment of CDR3 sequences to IMGT reference sequences was used to assign V, D and J gene segments. For a sequence to be retained, a match of at least six nucleotides was required to both a V gene segment and a J gene segment. A rearrangement counted as productive if the CDR3 had no stop codons and remained in frame with V and J, and every other rearrangement counted as non-productive. Following IMGT convention, CDR3 was defined as the stretch from the second conserved V-encoded cysteine to the conserved J-encoded phenylalanine. In an earlier analysis of approximately 500 of the donors, sequences lacking an unambiguous match to a single V gene segment were excluded. In an earlier analysis of around 600 of the donors, V segments were called functional above 56.7% productive rearrangements and were called segregating when the between-donor standard deviation exceeded 5%. A statistical classification framework was built to diagnose cytomegalovirus status from the catalog of TCR beta chain sequences. A later analysis assigned V and J genes by comparing TCR nucleotide sequences with IMGT/GENE-DB human TR gene sequences. In a later analysis, CDR3 sequences and most-parsimonious VDJ recombination scenarios were assigned using the TCRdist pipeline. In a later analysis, each TCR beta chain was defined by its CDR3 amino acid sequence together with its V-gene family, and reads lacking a unique V-gene family were excluded. A later analysis removed 592 highly shared, low-generation-probability nucleotide sequences to deal with suspected cross-contamination and a sequencing artifact. A later analysis calculated a clonal expansion index for each public chain from normalized within-repertoire ranks of inferred template counts. In a later analysis, generation probabilities were computed with a VDJ recombination model fitted to out-of-frame rearrangements, and the resulting probabilities were checked against IGoR. In a later analysis, hypergeometric tests were used to score TCR-TCR, TCR-HLA and TCR-CMV co-occurrence, with a repertoire-size bias correction applied to TCR pairs. False discovery rates were estimated in a later analysis by permuting HLA or CMV assignments 20 times. In a later analysis, co-occurring TCRs were grouped using DBSCAN, and TCRdist sequence similarity was added for clustering within HLA-allele-positive subsets. For co-occurrence clustering, repertoires with fewer than 30,000 or more than 120,000 public chains were excluded, along with about five repertoires with anomalous nucleotide sharing. The source is immuneACCESS, and TCRdb retained only in-frame sequences with V and J called. Part of the clones is not carried over; for the studies checked, unresolved V genes explain less than half of this, and the remainder is unexplained. That table supplies the V and J calls and clone size; D and trimming were determined from the DNA. A total of 150,000 to 200,000 clones appear in this sample, around 73% of them only once. Clones ranked in the top ten supply over 1.1% of the sample.

V is cut back by 7 bases and J by 4 bases, with 6 bases in the junction unmatched. From the cysteine up to the phenylalanine, the CDR3 has a length of 14 residues. Of the read, only the CDR3 DNA is kept; its 42 bases are in frame from base 1. The germline V gene gives CDR1 as SGHRS and CDR2 as YFSETQ. The source of the sample is a study of cytomegalovirus exposure and HLA in healthy donors listed by TCRdb under 2017. Study-wide context: In an earlier analysis of 550 to 750 of the donors, about 270 Gb of sequence data and 90 million to 120 million unique TCR beta sequences from some 170 million T cells were reported. Around 320 gigabases of sequencing data and approximately 84 million unique TCR sequences were included in an early release covering around 600 HLA-typed donors. The genetic ancestry cluster associated with self-reported Caucasian donors included roughly four fifths of the roughly 380 genotyped donors. The study was designed to test whether signatures of past pathogen exposure could be identified by cataloging public T cell receptors. The T cell repertoires of around 670 subjects were profiled by immunosequencing and related to cytomegalovirus serostatus. A separate validation cohort of 90 to 150 different subjects was used in addition to the roughly 720-subject first cohort. To predict cytomegalovirus infection status, the study brought together high-throughput TCR immunosequencing, statistical association of individual TCRs with disease status, and machine learning. In a later analysis, previously published TCR beta repertoires from 550 to 750 donors were re-analyzed and high-resolution HLA genotyping was added so that TCR occurrence patterns could be studied. Rather than using new phenotypic data, the later analysis identified candidate immune exposures from TCR beta sequences and from how often those sequences occurred across donors. An earlier analysis of 587 of the donors used high-throughput TCR beta sequencing to judge whether each TCR beta V gene segment behaved as functional or pseudogenic. Donor age, sex, ethnicity and CMV serostatus were collected together with the repertoire data. In a later genetic analysis, genome-wide SNP genotypes for about 55% of the roughly 700 donors were used, and that subset was treated as a discovery cohort. Every repertoire in the discovery cohort had been generated on one and the same sequencing platform. HLA typing covered class I and class II loci at four-digit resolution. Typing coverage varied by locus: roughly 620-640 donors for A, B, C, DRB1 and DQB1; roughly 500 for DQA1; around 610 for DPA1; 450 to 480 for DPB1. Because of strong linkage in the cohort, roughly 5 DR-DQ haplotypes were treated as single units for association and clustering. Across approximately 400 genotyped donors of the cohort, an average of approximately 240,000 unique TCR beta nucleotide sequences per donor were sequenced, and approximately 19% of those sequences were non-productive.

Broad study findings and their caveats: Assigning TCR associations to individual alleles was difficult when HLA alleles, especially DR and DQ, strongly co-occurred. The presence/absence analyses assumed that sequencing depth was roughly uniform across donors, and that assumption may not be true. A later analysis reported that several top co-occurrence clusters appeared linked to parvovirus B19, influenza, CMV and Epstein-Barr virus. The 87-base-pair reads could not distinguish some IMGT-functional V segments, including TRBV6-2 and TRBV6-3, so those segments were excluded. A cluster of highly shared sequence variants was judged likely to be a technical artifact of the sequencing pipeline. The authors suggested that the approach could potentially be extended to other disease states and immunological phenotypes. A further reported finding was that TCR beta sequences accurately predicted the HLA-A and HLA-B alleles for most subjects in the first cohort. Across donors, most TCR sequences were observed very rarely, whereas some public TCRs were present in many individuals. Linkage disequilibrium might explain the correlated functional status among segregating V segments, but an unknown experimental factor could not be excluded. In both the original and validation cohorts, the classifier was reported to diagnose cytomegalovirus status with high specificity and sensitivity. A later analysis found that most CMV-associated TCR beta chains appeared HLA-restricted, with HLA associations seemingly driven largely by CMV exposure. CMV serostatus was the only immune exposure information available for the cohort. A later analysis found that TCR association rates varied across HLA loci, with DRB1 alleles showing the most associated TCRs and HLA-C alleles the fewest. In the study, 150 to 200 TCR beta chains were listed as associated with cytomegalovirus. Compared with the approximately 670-donor mean, donors in an Asian-associated ancestry cluster had fewer N-insertions in productive TCRs, according to a later genetic analysis. In an earlier analysis of around 500 of the donors, most TCR beta V segments appeared in productive rearrangements about 90% or about 30% of the time, broadly matching IMGT annotations. Three of the identified cytomegalovirus-associated TCR beta chains were confirmed in vitro to be specific for cytomegalovirus antigens. Because HLA typing was missing for some donors at each locus, association tests included only the typed subset. Because counts were too low, about 15 rarely observed V segments, including chromosome 9 orphons, were left out of the earlier analysis of approximately 580 of the donors. V-gene and J-gene trimming of TCR beta chains was associated with a missense DCLRE1C variant in a later genetic analysis, and the association was replicated in an independent cohort. In a later analysis, HLA-associated TCR beta chains were found to be more clonally expanded and to have lower generation probabilities than equally common non-associated chains. In a later analysis, about 16,000 TCR beta sequences were associated with specific HLA alleles at a false discovery rate of 0.05. This cohort had only TCR beta chains sequenced, and the lack of alpha or paired-chain data limited which features could be detected.

The sample taken for sequencing was PBMCs. The sequence was collected from a male donor in good health and CMV-seronegative. The rearrangement combines TRBV5-1 with TRBJ2-1; 9 bases in the middle match TRBD1. The nucleotides read TGCGCCAGCTCGCCGGGACAGGGTTACAATGAGCAGTTCTTC. The encoded protein is CASSPGQGYNEQFF.